A selection of T cell receptor beta chains follows, all from one sample in a study of technical replicates of blood from a handful of donors. Clones were read by immunoSEQ multiplex PCR, and TCRdb kept only the in-frame ones, dropping some. The sample holds 85,000 to 100,000 clones, about 90% seen once. The sequencing sample was made of T cells isolated from PBMCs. The source of these receptors is a human donor in good health. Each CDR3 is given with its conserved first and last residue.

>TRBV19|TRBJ2-5
CASSPIAGSSQETQYF
>TRBV27|TRBJ2-7
CASSHRDHSYEQYF
>TRBV27|TRBJ1-5
CASSPNTGGGQPQHF
>TRBV7-3|TRBJ1-5
CASSFWDISNQPQHF
>TRBV27|TRBJ2-7
CASRELAGVYEQYF
>TRBV7-8|TRBJ1-1
CASSLKISLEAFF
>TRBV6-5|TRBJ2-2
CASSYPQGEDTGELFF
>TRBV7-9|TRBJ2-4
CASSLALTAIKNIQYF
>TRBV2|TRBJ1-1
CASSADRGNTEAFF
>TRBV7-9|TRBJ2-6
CASSLGTGFAGANVLTF
>TRBV5-1|TRBJ2-7
CASSLAGSDYEQYF
>TRBV20-1|TRBJ1-1
CSARDGRGAFF
>TRBV5-4|TRBJ2-1
CASSSTKTGNNEQFF
>TRBV7-9|TRBJ1-3
CASSPVQGAFGNTIYF
>TRBV18|TRBJ2-3
CASSPGLLPDTQYF
>TRBV28|TRBJ2-7
CASSFQNYEQYF
>TRBV10-3|TRBJ2-1
CAISIPGIEQFF
>TRBV19|TRBJ1-4
CASGEGLATNEKLFF
>TRBV2|TRBJ1-1
CASSPLPGNTEAFF
>TRBV9|TRBJ1-1
CASSVGGDTEAFF
>TRBV4-2|TRBJ2-1
CASSQDFTGGGHNEQFF
>TRBV5-6|TRBJ2-1
CASLGAGDYNEQFF
>TRBV5-1|TRBJ1-3
CASSSSGSSGNTIYF
>TRBV30|TRBJ1-1
CAWSVVGTEAFF
>TRBV25-1|TRBJ1-1
CASSDPAAGDTEAFF
>TRBV19|TRBJ1-1
CASSIRQMNTEAFF
>TRBV5-4|TRBJ1-3
CASSPGWTGGNTIYF
>TRBV5-1|TRBJ2-7
CASSIGLADYYEQYF
>TRBV5-8|TRBJ2-1
CASSSTSREQFF
>TRBV7-9|TRBJ1-6
CASSLAQGALDNSPLHF
>TRBV13|TRBJ1-2
CASSPTGGPNYGYTF
>TRBV11-3|TRBJ1-6
CASSSGEGRNSPLHF
>TRBV11-2|TRBJ2-3
CASSLEGTSTDTQYF
>TRBV21-1|TRBJ2-3
CASSKWLGGGTDTQYF
>TRBV27|TRBJ2-7
CASSFRLAGASYEQYF
>TRBV27|TRBJ2-3
CASSPNSAGGPTDTQYF
>TRBV15|TRBJ2-5
CATRTRETQYF
>TRBV11-2|TRBJ2-2
CASSTHSTGELFF
>TRBV7-9|TRBJ2-3
CASSDRERYTQYF
>TRBV11-3|TRBJ2-7
CASSAPGGYYEQYF
>TRBV2|TRBJ2-7
CASLIASDTYEQYF
>TRBV12-5|TRBJ2-2
CASGLGSSTGELFF
>TRBV29-1|TRBJ2-6
CSVEVSSGANVLTF
>TRBV6-4|TRBJ1-1
CASSPAPGMNTEAFF
>TRBV4-2|TRBJ2-5
CASSQLGGTGINQETQYF
>TRBV13|TRBJ1-2
CASSPGKGVIHGYTF
>TRBV15|TRBJ2-7
CATSFSRTYEQYF
>TRBV18|TRBJ1-5
CASSPINWRQEPVSNQPQHF
>TRBV5-5|TRBJ1-6
CASSSTVGQYNSPLHF
>TRBV15|TRBJ1-1
CATSKSVNTEAFF
>TRBV6-6|TRBJ2-5
CASNPGQGPQYF